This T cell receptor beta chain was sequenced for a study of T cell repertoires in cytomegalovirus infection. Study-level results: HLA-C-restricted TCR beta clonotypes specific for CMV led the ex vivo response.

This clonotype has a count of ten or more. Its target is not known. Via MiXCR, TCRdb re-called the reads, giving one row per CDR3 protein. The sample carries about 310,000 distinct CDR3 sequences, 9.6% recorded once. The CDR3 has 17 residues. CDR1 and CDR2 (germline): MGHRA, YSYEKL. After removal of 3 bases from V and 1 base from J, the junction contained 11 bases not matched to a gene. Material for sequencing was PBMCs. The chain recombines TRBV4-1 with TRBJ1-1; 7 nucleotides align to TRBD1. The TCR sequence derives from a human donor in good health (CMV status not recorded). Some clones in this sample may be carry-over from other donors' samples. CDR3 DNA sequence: TGCGCCAGCAGCCACAAGCTCCCGGGACAGTCGAACACTGAAGCTTTCTTT. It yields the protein CASSHKLPGQSNTEAFF.